This paragraph covers one TCR beta chain sequence. Produced via immunoSEQ multiplex PCR; TCRdb's table is partial and in-frame only. The sample has more than 65,000 clones, about 96% seen once. The CDR3 totals 17 residues. The junction had 10 bases not matched to a gene; V was cut back by 2 bases and J by 7 bases. The germline CDR1 and CDR2 sequences are WSHSY and SAAADI. The data were taken from a study of technical replicates of blood from several donors. The chain recombines TRBV10-2 with TRBJ2-1, with TRBD2 matching 11 bases. The clonotype was recovered from a human donor in good health. The specimen sequenced was T cells isolated from PBMCs. CDR3 protein: CASSEPKGSGRANEQFF. The CDR3 DNA reads TGCGCCAGCAGTGAGCCGAAGGGTAGCGGGAGGGCGAATGAGCAGTTCTTC.